The rows below give T cell receptor beta chains drawn from one sample of a study of metastatic and nonmetastatic thyroid tumors. TCRdb re-analyzed the PCR reads using MiXCR. The sample includes approximately 41,000 clones, over 25% of them seen just once. The sample was blood. These receptors all stem from a male donor with papillary thyroid cancer or a benign thyroid nodule (not recorded which). Some clones in this sample may be carry-over from other donors' samples. Both conserved end residues are part of each CDR3. D genes are given only for firm matches. Some rows mark clone size as missing; the rest say once, few, many or name a class of expanded clone.

V: TRBV3-1; J: TRBJ2-5; length: 13; D: .; size: many; CDR3: CASSQVQGETQYF; DNA: TGTGCCAGCAGCCAAGTCCAGGGAGAGACCCAGTACTTC
V: TRBV13; J: TRBJ2-1; length: 15; D: TRBD1; size: .; CDR3: CASSTSGQGAFEQFF; DNA: TGTGCCAGCAGCACGTCGGGACAGGGGGCTTTTGAGCAGTTCTTC
V: TRBV28; J: TRBJ2-3; length: 15; D: TRBD2; size: .; CDR3: CASTLGGGMTDMQYF; DNA: TGTGCCAGCACCCTGGGCGGGGGAATGACAGATATGCAGTATTTT
V: TRBV11-2; J: TRBJ2-5; length: 16; D: TRBD2; size: .; CDR3: CASSPTTSGGKETQYF; DNA: TGTGCCAGCAGCCCCACGACTAGCGGGGGCAAAGAGACCCAGTACTTC
V: TRBV6-1; J: TRBJ1-1; length: 15; D: TRBD1; size: .; CDR3: CASHTGQGDETEAFF; DNA: TGTGCCAGTCATACGGGACAGGGGGACGAGACTGAAGCTTTCTTT
V: TRBV7-2; J: TRBJ2-5; length: 17; D: TRBD2; size: many; CDR3: CASSLGTLAGVSETQYF; DNA: TGTGCCAGCAGCTTAGGGACTCTAGCGGGAGTATCAGAGACCCAGTACTTC
V: TRBV10-3; J: TRBJ2-1; length: 16; D: TRBD2; size: many; CDR3: CAISEAGTSSDNEQFF; DNA: TGTGCCATCAGTGAGGCCGGGACTAGCAGCGACAATGAGCAGTTCTTC
V: TRBV4-2; J: TRBJ2-3; length: 17; D: TRBD2; size: many; CDR3: CASSQDKSGGWSDTQYF; DNA: TGTGCCAGCAGCCAAGATAAATCGGGAGGTTGGTCAGATACGCAGTATTTT
V: TRBV20-1; J: TRBJ1-6; length: 14; D: TRBD1; size: .; CDR3: CSAWDRGPNSPLHF; DNA: TGCAGTGCATGGGACAGGGGACCCAATTCACCCCTCCACTTT
V: TRBV6-1; J: TRBJ2-1; length: 15; D: TRBD2; size: .; CDR3: CASSAPGGGYNEQFF; DNA: TGTGCCAGCAGTGCCCCGGGAGGTGGTTACAATGAGCAGTTCTTC
V: TRBV4-1; J: TRBJ1-6; length: 15; D: .; size: .; CDR3: CASSRAGTENSPLHF; DNA: TGCGCCAGCAGCCGAGCCGGGACGGAAAATTCACCCCTCCACTTT
V: TRBV16; J: TRBJ1-2; length: 13; D: TRBD1; size: many; CDR3: CASSRGTGDGYTF; DNA: TGTGCCAGCAGCCGAGGGACAGGGGATGGCTACACCTTC
V: TRBV6-1; J: TRBJ1-5; length: 15; D: .; size: .; CDR3: CASSDLPERNQPQHF; DNA: TGTGCCAGCAGTGACCTGCCTGAGAGGAATCAGCCCCAGCATTTT
V: TRBV6-1; J: TRBJ1-5; length: 14; D: TRBD1; size: medium-sized; CDR3: CASSAGTGNQPQHF; DNA: TGTGCCAGCAGTGCCGGGACAGGAAATCAGCCCCAGCATTTT
V: TRBV5-1; J: TRBJ1-2; length: 16; D: TRBD1; size: medium-sized; CDR3: CASSTMGQNINYGYTF; DNA: TGCGCCAGCAGCACCATGGGACAGAACATAAACTATGGCTACACCTTC
V: TRBV4-1; J: TRBJ2-1; length: 16; D: TRBD2; size: many; CDR3: CASSQDESGMYNEQFF; DNA: TGCGCCAGCAGCCAAGATGAGAGCGGGATGTACAATGAGCAGTTCTTC
V: TRBV28; J: TRBJ2-7; length: 14; D: .; size: medium-sized; CDR3: CASSLYGTPYEQYF; DNA: TGTGCCAGCAGTTTATACGGAACACCCTACGAGCAGTACTTC
V: TRBV19; J: TRBJ2-7; length: 15; D: TRBD2; size: many; CDR3: CASSIAPGLRYEQYF; DNA: TGTGCCAGTAGTATAGCCCCGGGACTACGCTACGAGCAGTACTTC
V: TRBV24-1; J: TRBJ2-7; length: 13; D: .; size: many; CDR3: CATWYGHRYVQYF; DNA: TGTGCCACCTGGTACGGACACAGGTACGTGCAGTACTTC
V: TRBV2; J: TRBJ1-2; length: 14; D: .; size: .; CDR3: CASDPVQDLYGYTF; DNA: TGTGCCAGCGATCCCGTACAGGACCTCTATGGCTACACCTTC
V: TRBV7-6; J: TRBJ1-3; length: 15; D: .; size: .; CDR3: CASSSEGLSGNTIYF; DNA: TGTGCCAGCAGCTCCGAAGGACTGAGTGGAAACACCATATATTTT
V: TRBV5-1; J: TRBJ2-7; length: 14; D: .; size: .; CDR3: CASSLGVFGNEQYF; DNA: TGCGCCAGCAGCTTGGGCGTATTTGGGAACGAGCAGTACTTC
V: TRBV4-1; J: TRBJ1-2; length: 16; D: .; size: .; CDR3: CASSQTGRVVSYGYTF; DNA: TGCGCCAGCAGCCAGACGGGGCGGGTGGTATCCTATGGCTACACCTTC
V: TRBV7-8; J: TRBJ2-7; length: 16; D: TRBD1; size: many; CDR3: CASSLEWGQGSQEQYF; DNA: TGTGCCAGCAGCTTAGAGTGGGGACAGGGCAGTCAGGAGCAGTACTTC
V: TRBV18; J: TRBJ2-7; length: 12; D: .; size: many; CDR3: CASSLLGHEQYF; DNA: TGTGCCAGCTCACTCCTTGGGCACGAGCAGTACTTC
V: TRBV30; J: TRBJ2-7; length: 15; D: TRBD2; size: many; CDR3: CAWETYGLERHEQYF; DNA: TGTGCCTGGGAAACATATGGACTAGAACGTCACGAGCAGTACTTC
V: TRBV12-3/TRBV12-4; J: TRBJ1-6; length: 14; D: .; size: .; CDR3: CASSLLGGRSPLHF; DNA: TGTGCCAGCAGTTTACTCGGGGGACGGTCACCCCTCCACTTT
V: TRBV11-2; J: TRBJ1-1; length: 14; D: .; size: many; CDR3: CASSLGGVNTEAFF; DNA: TGTGCCAGCAGCTTGGGTGGAGTGAACACTGAAGCTTTCTTT
V: TRBV6-5; J: TRBJ2-5; length: 14; D: .; size: few; CDR3: CASSYSTLQEIQYF; DNA: TGTGCCAGCAGTTACTCGACGCTTCAGGAGATCCAGTACTTC
V: TRBV5-5; J: TRBJ1-1; length: 15; D: TRBD1; size: .; CDR3: CASSHPDRGLGEAFF; DNA: TGTGCCAGCAGCCATCCTGACAGGGGGCTCGGTGAAGCTTTCTTT
V: TRBV28; J: TRBJ1-5; length: 14; D: .; size: few; CDR3: CASSLRQNNQPQHF; DNA: TGTGCCAGCAGTTTGAGACAGAACAATCAGCCCCAGCATTTT
V: TRBV6-2/TRBV6-3; J: TRBJ2-6; length: 17; D: TRBD2; size: .; CDR3: CASSPRGGGSGSNVLTF; DNA: TGTGCCAGCAGTCCCCGCGGGGGGGGCTCTGGTTCCAACGTCCTGACTTTC
V: TRBV12-3/TRBV12-4; J: TRBJ2-3; length: 14; D: .; size: .; CDR3: CASRTALYTDTQYF; DNA: TGTGCCAGTAGAACCGCGCTTTACACAGATACGCAGTATTTT
V: TRBV30; J: TRBJ2-7; length: 14; D: .; size: many; CDR3: CAWISPERSYEQYF; DNA: TGTGCCTGGATCTCTCCTGAACGATCCTACGAGCAGTACTTC
V: TRBV7-8; J: TRBJ1-4; length: 15; D: .; size: .; CDR3: CGISSPDSHNEKLFF; DNA: TGTGGCATCAGCTCACCGGATTCCCATAATGAAAAACTGTTTTTT
V: TRBV6-1; J: TRBJ1-5; length: 15; D: .; size: many; CDR3: CASSEAEDQPGPQHF; DNA: TGTGCCAGCAGTGAAGCCGAGGACCAACCGGGGCCCCAGCATTTT
V: TRBV25-1; J: TRBJ2-1; length: 13; D: .; size: .; CDR3: CASSAVGGNEQFF; DNA: TGTGCCAGCAGTGCAGTGGGGGGCAATGAGCAGTTCTTC
V: TRBV5-1; J: TRBJ2-3; length: 15; D: .; size: many; CDR3: CASSSAAVSTDTQYF; DNA: TGCGCCAGCAGCTCCGCGGCGGTTAGCACAGATACGCAGTATTTT
V: TRBV7-3; J: TRBJ2-1; length: 14; D: .; size: many; CDR3: CASSLSAEGNEQFF; DNA: TGTGCCAGCAGCTTAAGTGCTGAGGGCAATGAGCAGTTCTTC
V: TRBV28; J: TRBJ1-4; length: 15; D: .; size: many; CDR3: CASSTQRGPQEKLFF; DNA: TGTGCCAGCAGTACACAACGGGGACCTCAGGAAAAACTGTTTTTT
V: TRBV6-1; J: TRBJ2-4; length: 16; D: TRBD2; size: many; CDR3: CASTLSGALTKNIQYF; DNA: TGTGCCAGCACCCTGAGCGGGGCTCTGACCAAAAACATTCAGTACTTC
V: TRBV13; J: TRBJ2-5; length: 11; D: .; size: many; CDR3: CASSLRETQYF; DNA: TGTGCCAGCAGCTTGCGAGAGACCCAGTACTTC
V: TRBV6-8; J: TRBJ1-2; length: 15; D: .; size: .; CDR3: CARCYAVDGDYVYTF; DNA: TGTGCCAGGTGCTACGCGGTGGATGGGGACTATGTCTACACCTTC
V: TRBV2; J: TRBJ2-1; length: 15; D: TRBD2; size: many; CDR3: CASRDTSGALDEQFF; DNA: TGTGCCAGCAGGGATACTAGCGGGGCTTTGGATGAGCAGTTCTTC
V: TRBV5-1; J: TRBJ2-1; length: 14; D: TRBD2; size: .; CDR3: CASSSGLAGWEQFF; DNA: TGCGCCAGCAGCTCCGGACTAGCGGGATGGGAGCAGTTCTTC
V: TRBV6-1; J: TRBJ1-1; length: 13; D: .; size: many; CDR3: CASYDPGDTEAFF; DNA: TGTGCCAGCTACGACCCCGGGGACACTGAAGCTTTCTTT
V: TRBV6-2/TRBV6-3; J: TRBJ1-2; length: 12; D: .; size: few; CDR3: CASSYQDYGYTF; DNA: TGTGCCAGCAGTTATCAGGACTATGGCTACACCTTC
V: TRBV12-3/TRBV12-4; J: TRBJ2-5; length: 14; D: TRBD1; size: many; CDR3: CASSPLQGVETQYF; DNA: TGTGCCAGCAGTCCACTACAGGGGGTAGAGACCCAGTACTTC
V: TRBV6-1; J: TRBJ2-1; length: 15; D: TRBD2; size: .; CDR3: CASSRTSGSPNEQFF; DNA: TGTGCCAGCAGCCGGACTAGCGGGAGTCCGAATGAGCAGTTCTTC